The 7 T cell receptor beta chains below were found in one sample sequenced in a study of T cells in Graves' hyperthyroidism and ophthalmopathy. Researchers took RNA transcripts and amplified the TCR beta CDR3 regions from them. Initially, a first-round RT-PCR of the TCR CDR3 employed the HTBI primer set. TCRdb re-analysed the multiplex PCR reads in MiXCR, keeping a single row per CDR3 protein. The table has 550,000 to 700,000 distinct CDR3 sequences, roughly 50% seen once; the top ten hold around 20%. Sequences were obtained from peripheral blood or thyroid tissue (not recorded which). Receptors were obtained from an adult woman with Graves' disease, either hyperthyroidism or ophthalmopathy (not recorded which).

The V and J genes are TRBV15 and TRBJ2-7; D is possibly TRBD1 or TRBD2 (5 bases each). CDR3 size: 15 residues. V dropped 0 bases and J dropped 3 bases, with 12 bases sitting between them. Germline V gives CDR1 LNHNV, CDR2 YYDKDF (reference sequence). The CDR3 protein is CATSRDPEGSYEQYF. As DNA, the CDR3 is TGTGCCACCAGCAGAGATCCTGAGGGGAGCTACGAGCAGTACTTC. The whole variable domain, remainder taken from reference TRBV15 and TRBJ2-7, is DAMVIQNPRYQVTQFGKPVTLSCSQTLNHNVMYWYQQKSSQAPKLLFHYYDKDFNNEADTPDNFQSRRPNTSFCFLDIRSPGLGDTAMYLCATSRDPEGSYEQYFGPGTRLTVT.

This rearrangement joins TRBV25-1 to TRBJ1-2; 7 bases are shared with TRBD1. CDR3 length: 17 amino acids. V dropped 2 bases and J dropped 4; count of bases not matched to a gene: 13. Germline assignment: CDR1 MGHDK and CDR2 SYGVNS. The CDR3: CASSENRQGGSSYGYTF. CDR3 bases: TGTGCCAGCAGTGAAAACCGACAGGGAGGATCATCCTATGGCTACACCTTC.

This clonotype was seen only a few times. This CDR3 reads CASSGGPNTEAFF. Written as DNA, the CDR3 is TGTGCCAGCAGTGGAGGGCCGAACACTGAAGCTTTCTTT. This chain uses TRBV2 with TRBJ1-1; D is unresolved. V lost 4 bases, J lost 1 base, and 7 bases lay in between. CDR1 is SNHLY, CDR2 FYNNEI, per germline. This CDR3 spans 13 amino acids.

At least ten counts were recorded for this clonotype. Germline and junction disagree at one end, which may indicate a read error. The rearrangement joins TRBV7-7 to TRBJ2-2; 9 bases match TRBD1. Germline V gene sequence: CDR1 SSHAT, CDR2 FNYEAQ (reference sequence). CDR3 length equals 14 residues. The CDR3 DNA sequence: TGTGCTAGCAGCCAGGACAGGGGAGCCGGGGAGCTGTTTTTT. Translating it yields CASSQDRGAGELFF.

This clonotype was seen ten or more times. The chain has TRBV18 and TRBJ1-1, with D unresolved. Between the trimmed V and J ends, which lost 1 base and 8 bases, there was a span of 8 bases. The CDR3 runs 12 residues. Germline V gene sequence: CDR1 KGHSH, CDR2 LQKENI. Here the CDR3 reads CASSPLRQEAFF. CDR3 sequence (DNA): TGTGCCAGCTCACCACTGCGGCAAGAAGCTTTCTTT.

The table lists this clonotype with many counts. The CDR3 DNA reads as TGCGCCAGCAGCTTGGAGGCAGGGGACCACTACGAGCAGTACTTC. Translating it yields CASSLEAGDHYEQYF. The chain uses TRBV5-1 and TRBJ2-7, with TRBD1 as a possible D gene (6 bases). CDR3 size: 15 residues. With 0 bases removed from V and 3 bases from J, the gap between germline ends came to 13 bases. Looked up from germline, CDR1 is SGHRS and CDR2 is YFSETQ.

This clonotype occurred once. This rearrangement joins TRBV9 to TRBJ1-1, with D perhaps TRBD1 (6 bases). The germline V and J ends were trimmed by 4 bases and 1 base, with 14 bases remaining between them. Germline V gene sequence: CDR1 SGDLS, CDR2 YYNGEE. The CDR3 contains 15 residues. The chain's CDR3 is CASSPQGQSNTEAFF. The CDR3 DNA follows: TGTGCCAGCAGCCCCCAGGGGCAGTCGAACACTGAAGCTTTCTTT.